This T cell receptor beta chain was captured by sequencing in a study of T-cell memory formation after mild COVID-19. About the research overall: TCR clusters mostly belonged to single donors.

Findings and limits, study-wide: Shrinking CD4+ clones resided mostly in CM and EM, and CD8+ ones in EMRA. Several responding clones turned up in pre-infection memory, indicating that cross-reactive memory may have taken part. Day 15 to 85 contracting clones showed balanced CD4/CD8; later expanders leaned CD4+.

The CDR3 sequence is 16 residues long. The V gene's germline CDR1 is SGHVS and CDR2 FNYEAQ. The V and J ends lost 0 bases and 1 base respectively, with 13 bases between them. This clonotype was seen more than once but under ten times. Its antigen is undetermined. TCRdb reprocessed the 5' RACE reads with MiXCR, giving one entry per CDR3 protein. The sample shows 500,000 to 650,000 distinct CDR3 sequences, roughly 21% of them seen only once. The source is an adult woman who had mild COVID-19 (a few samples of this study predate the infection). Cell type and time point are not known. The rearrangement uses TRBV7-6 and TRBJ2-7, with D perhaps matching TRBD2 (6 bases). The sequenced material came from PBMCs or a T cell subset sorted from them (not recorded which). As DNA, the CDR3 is TGTGCCAGCAGCTTAGCGGTGGACGGGGGTTCCTACGAGCAGTACTTC. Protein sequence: CASSLAVDGGSYEQYF.